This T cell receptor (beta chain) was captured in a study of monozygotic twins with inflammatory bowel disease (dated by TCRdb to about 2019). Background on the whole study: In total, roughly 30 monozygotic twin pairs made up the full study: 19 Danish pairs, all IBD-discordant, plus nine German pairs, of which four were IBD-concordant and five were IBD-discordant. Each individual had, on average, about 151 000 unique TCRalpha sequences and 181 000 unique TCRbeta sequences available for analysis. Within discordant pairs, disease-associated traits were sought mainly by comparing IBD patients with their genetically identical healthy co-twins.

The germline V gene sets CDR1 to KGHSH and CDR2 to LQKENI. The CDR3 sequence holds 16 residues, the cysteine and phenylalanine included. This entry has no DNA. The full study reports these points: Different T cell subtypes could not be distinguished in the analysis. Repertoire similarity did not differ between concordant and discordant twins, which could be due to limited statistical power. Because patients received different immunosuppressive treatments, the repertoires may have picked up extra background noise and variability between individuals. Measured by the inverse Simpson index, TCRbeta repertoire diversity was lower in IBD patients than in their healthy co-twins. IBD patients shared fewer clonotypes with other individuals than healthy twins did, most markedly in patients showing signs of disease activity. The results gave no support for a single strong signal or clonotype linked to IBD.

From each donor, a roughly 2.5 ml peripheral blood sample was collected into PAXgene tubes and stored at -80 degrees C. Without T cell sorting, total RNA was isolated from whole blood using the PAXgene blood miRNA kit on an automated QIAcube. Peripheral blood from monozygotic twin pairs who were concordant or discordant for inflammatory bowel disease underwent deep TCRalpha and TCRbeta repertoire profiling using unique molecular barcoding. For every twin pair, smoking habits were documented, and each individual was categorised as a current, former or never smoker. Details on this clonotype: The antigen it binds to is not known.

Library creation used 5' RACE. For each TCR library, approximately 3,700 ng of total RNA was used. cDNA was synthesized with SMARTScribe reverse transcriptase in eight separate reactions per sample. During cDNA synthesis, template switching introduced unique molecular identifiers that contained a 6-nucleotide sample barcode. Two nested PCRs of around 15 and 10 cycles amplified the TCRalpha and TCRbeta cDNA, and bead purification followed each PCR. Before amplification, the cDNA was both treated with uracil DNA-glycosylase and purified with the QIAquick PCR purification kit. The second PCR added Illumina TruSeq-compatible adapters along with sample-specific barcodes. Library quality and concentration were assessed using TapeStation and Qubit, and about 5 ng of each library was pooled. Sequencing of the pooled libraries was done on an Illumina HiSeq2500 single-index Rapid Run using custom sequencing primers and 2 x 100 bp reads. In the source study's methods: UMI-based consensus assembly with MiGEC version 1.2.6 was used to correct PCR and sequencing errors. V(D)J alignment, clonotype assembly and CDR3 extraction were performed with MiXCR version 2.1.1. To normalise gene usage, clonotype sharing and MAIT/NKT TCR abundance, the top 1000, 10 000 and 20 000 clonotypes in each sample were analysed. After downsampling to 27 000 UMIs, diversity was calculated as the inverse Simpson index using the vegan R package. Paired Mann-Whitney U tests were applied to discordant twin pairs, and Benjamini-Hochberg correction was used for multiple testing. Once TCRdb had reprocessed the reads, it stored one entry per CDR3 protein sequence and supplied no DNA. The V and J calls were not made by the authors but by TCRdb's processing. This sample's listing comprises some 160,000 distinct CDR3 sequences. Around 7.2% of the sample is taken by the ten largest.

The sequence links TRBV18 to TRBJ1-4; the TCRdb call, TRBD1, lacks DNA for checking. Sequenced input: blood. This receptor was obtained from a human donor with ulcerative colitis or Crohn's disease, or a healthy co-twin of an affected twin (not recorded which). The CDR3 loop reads CASSPRGARTNEKLFF. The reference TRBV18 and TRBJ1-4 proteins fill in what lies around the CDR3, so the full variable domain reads NAGVMQNPRHLVRRRGQEARLRCSPMKGHSHVYWYRQLPEEGLKFMVYLQKENIIDESGMPKERFSAEFPKEGPSILRIQQVVRGDSAAYFCASSPRGARTNEKLFFGSGTQLSVL.